This TCR beta chain was captured by sequencing in a study of blood T cell repertoires in COVID-19. As originally analysed: Quantification of nucleated cells was approximated via reference gene primer amplification. Clones were sequenced by immunoSEQ multiplex PCR, and TCRdb holds only the in-frame ones, with some missing. Clonal size and the V and J genes are those of that table, whereas D and trimming came from the DNA. The profile shows 65,000 to 85,000 clones, 60% to 85% of them singletons. This CDR3 has 15 amino acids. In germline, CDR1 is SGHTA, CDR2 FQGNSA. Trimming removed 1 base at V and 5 bases at J, with 11 bases between.

The sequence was obtained from a human donor in a cohort sampled during active COVID-19. The chain links TRBV7-2 to TRBJ1-4; tentatively, D is TRBD1 (6 bases). Sample: peripheral blood. CDR3 amino acids: CASSLDGGPNEKLFF. DNA for the CDR3: TGTGCCAGCAGCTTAGACGGGGGGCCGAATGAAAAACTGTTTTTT.